The sequence of this TCR beta chain was determined in a study of blood T cell repertoires in COVID-19. Study information: Samples representing acute and convalescent COVID-19 were sourced from the United States, Italy and Spain. PBMCs, B-cell-depleted T cells, or T cells provided the cDNA or gDNA that made up the material.

Germline loops: CDR1 MNHNS, CDR2 SASEGT. The CDR3 has 11 residues. V lost 3 bases to trimming and J lost 8 bases, with 5 bases between them. Original analysis: The assay estimated nucleated cells by amplifying reference gene primers. Sequenced by immunoSEQ multiplex PCR; TCRdb stores in-frame clones only, minus some. V and J calls and clone size are those listed in that table; D and trimming were worked out from the DNA. This sample has almost 300,000 clones; around nine tenths occur once, and the top ten carry around 1.2%. Sequences were obtained from peripheral blood. The J gene is TRBJ2-1, the V gene TRBV6-1; no firm D call. This clonotype originated in a man between 65 and 85 years old with acute or convalescent COVID-19. CDR3 loop: CASSDNYEQFF. Written as DNA, the CDR3 is TGTGCCAGCAGTGATAACTATGAGCAGTTCTTC.